This TCR beta chain originates from a study of T cells after yellow fever vaccination. Study-wide results and limits: Overlap between CD4 and CD8 compartments was detected for a small share of clonotypes.

This clonotype has just a few counts. Its antigen is currently unknown. TCRdb called the 5' RACE reads again in MiXCR, with one record for every CDR3 protein. In the table there are about 320,000 distinct CDR3 sequences, roughly an eighth of which are singletons. The V segment lost 5 bases and the J segment 0 bases; nucleotides outside the gene matches: 5. The CDR3 is made up of 16 amino acids. Germline CDR1 is SGDLS and CDR2 is YYNGEE. The chain uses TRBV9 and TRBJ2-1, with 10 bases that match TRBD2. Material: CD4+ T cells sorted from PBMCs, obtained 15 days after the yellow fever booster vaccination. This clonotype originated in a man between 18 and 29 years old who received the YFV17D yellow fever vaccine. In DNA form, the CDR3 reads TGTGCCAGCAGTCATAAGCGGGGGGGCTCCTACAATGAGCAGTTCTTC. Translated, it gives CASSHKRGGSYNEQFF.